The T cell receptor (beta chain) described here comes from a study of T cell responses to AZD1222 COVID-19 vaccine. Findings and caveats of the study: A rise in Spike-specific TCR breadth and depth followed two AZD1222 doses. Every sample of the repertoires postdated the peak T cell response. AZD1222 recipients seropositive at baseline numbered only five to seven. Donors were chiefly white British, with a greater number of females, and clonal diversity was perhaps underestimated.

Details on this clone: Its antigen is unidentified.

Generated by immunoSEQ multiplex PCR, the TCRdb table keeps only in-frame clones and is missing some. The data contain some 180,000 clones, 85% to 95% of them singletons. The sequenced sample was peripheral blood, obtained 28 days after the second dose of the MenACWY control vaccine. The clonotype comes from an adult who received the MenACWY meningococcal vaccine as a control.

CDR3 sequence: CSVDPLGETQYF. For the CDR3, the DNA is TGCAGCGTCGACCCCCTGGGGGAGACCCAGTACTTC. V gene TRBV29-1 combines with J gene TRBJ2-5; no clear D gene. CDR1 SQVTM and CDR2 ANQGSEA come from the germline V gene. V was pared by 6 bases and J by 5 bases, with 13 bases between. The length of the CDR3 is 12 residues.